A selection of T cell receptor beta chains follows, all from one sample in a study of CD8 T cells in Susac syndrome. TCRdb re-derived calls from the immunoSEQ multiplex PCR reads in MiXCR, one entry per CDR3 protein. The sample carries more than 200,000 distinct CDR3 sequences, 93% recorded once. Sequencing input: CD4+ T cells from PBMCs. The receptors originated from a human donor with multiple sclerosis. Each CDR3 is given with its conserved first and last residue. Each record gives: J gene, D gene, clone size, V gene, CDR3 protein, CDR3 DNA. D genes are given only for firm matches. Rows give clone size only sometimes, using once, few, many, or a class for an expanded clone.

TRBJ1-6,.,.,TRBV15,CATTPAGPNSPLHF,TGTGCCACCACCCCTGCAGGGCCCAATTCACCCCTCCACTTT
TRBJ2-2,TRBD2,.,TRBV3-1,CASSQGTTYTGELFF,TGTGCCAGCAGCCAGGGGACTACCTACACCGGGGAGCTGTTTTTT
TRBJ2-1,.,once,TRBV7-9,CASSQTADSYNEQFF,TGTGCCAGCAGTCAGACAGCAGACTCCTACAATGAGCAGTTCTTC
TRBJ2-5,.,.,TRBV10-2,CASSVGSGETQYF,TGCGCCAGCAGTGTAGGTAGCGGAGAGACCCAGTACTTC
TRBJ2-5,.,.,TRBV5-1,CASSLAGTGSGTQYF,TGCGCCAGCAGCTTGGCCGGTACAGGGAGCGGGACCCAGTACTTC
TRBJ1-2,.,.,TRBV12-3/TRBV12-4,CASSNSSRSLVYTF,TGTGCCAGCAGTAATAGCTCCCGCTCGCTCGTCTACACCTTC
TRBJ2-7,.,.,TRBV5-1,CASSLWQASTYEQYF,TGCGCCAGCAGCTTGTGGCAGGCGAGCACCTACGAGCAGTACTTC
TRBJ2-5,.,few,TRBV6-1,CASSPVQETQYF,TGTGCCAGCAGCCCGGTACAAGAGACCCAGTACTTC
TRBJ2-2,.,.,TRBV29-1,CSARQRNTGELFF,TGCAGCGCGAGACAGAGGAACACCGGGGAGCTGTTTTTT
TRBJ1-1,.,.,TRBV19,CASILRNRVSLGTEAFF,TGTGCCAGTATTCTCCGGAATAGGGTGTCCCTCGGCACTGAAGCTTTCTTT
TRBJ2-4,.,.,TRBV14,CASSQVPRATRAKNIQYF,TGTGCCAGCAGCCAAGTTCCGCGGGCCACCCGGGCCAAAAACATTCAGTACTTC
TRBJ2-5,TRBD2,once,TRBV7-2,CASSTRSGRQETQYF,TGTGCCAGCAGCACCCGGAGCGGGAGACAAGAGACCCAGTACTTC
TRBJ1-2,TRBD1,once,TRBV20-1,CSARDQGARGYTF,TGCAGTGCTAGAGATCAGGGGGCGCGTGGCTACACCTTC
TRBJ2-5,.,.,TRBV24-1,CATSDLFSGVWTQYF,TGTGCCACCAGTGATTTGTTCTCGGGCGTTTGGACCCAGTACTTC
TRBJ1-5,.,.,TRBV19,CASSDTNQPQHF,TGTGCCAGTAGTGATACAAATCAGCCCCAGCATTTT
TRBJ1-3,TRBD1,.,TRBV6-5,CASRPGGGGNTIYF,TGTGCCAGCAGGCCAGGGGGCGGGGGAAACACCATATATTTT
TRBJ1-1,.,.,TRBV27,CASSAPRGGRAEAFF,TGTGCCAGCAGTGCCCCCCGGGGGGGTCGGGCTGAAGCTTTCTTT
TRBJ2-5,.,.,TRBV7-9,CASSSRAPETQYF,TGTGCCAGCAGCTCGAGAGCCCCAGAGACCCAGTACTTC
TRBJ2-7,.,.,TRBV29-1,CSVKIIEAGEQYF,TGCAGCGTTAAGATAATTGAGGCGGGAGAGCAGTACTTC
TRBJ2-5,TRBD2,.,TRBV6-2/TRBV6-3,CASSPGLAGIGETQYF,TGTGCCAGCAGCCCAGGACTAGCGGGCATAGGAGAGACCCAGTACTTC
TRBJ1-5,TRBD1,.,TRBV6-2/TRBV6-3,CASSDGGTGSNQPQHF,TGTGCCAGCAGCGACGGGGGGACAGGGTCGAATCAGCCCCAGCATTTT
TRBJ1-5,TRBD1,.,TRBV6-1,CASSHGPGQGPNDQPQHF,TGTGCCAGCAGCCACGGCCCGGGACAGGGACCGAATGATCAGCCCCAGCATTTT
TRBJ1-2,.,.,TRBV20-1,CSAKGGADRFLDYGYTF,TGCAGTGCTAAAGGTGGGGCTGACAGATTTCTCGACTATGGCTACACCTTC
TRBJ2-2,.,.,TRBV15,CATSRERVGTGELFF,TGTGCCACCAGCAGAGAGCGGGTGGGCACCGGGGAGCTGTTTTTT
TRBJ1-2,.,.,TRBV9,CASSVGTLGIGDGYTF,TGTGCCAGCAGCGTAGGAACACTGGGAATCGGGGATGGCTACACCTTC
TRBJ2-2,TRBD1,.,TRBV24-1,CATSDVQGPNTGELFF,TGTGCCACCAGTGATGTACAGGGGCCGAACACCGGGGAGCTGTTTTTT
TRBJ1-2,TRBD1,.,TRBV28,CAGQGSNYGYTF,TGTGCCGGACAGGGATCTAACTATGGCTACACCTTC
TRBJ2-2,.,.,TRBV4-2,CASSPYDTGELFF,TGTGCCAGCAGCCCCTACGACACCGGGGAGCTGTTTTTT
TRBJ2-1,.,.,TRBV5-8,CASSLGSSLYNEQFF,TGTGCCAGCAGCTTGGGATCCTCACTATACAATGAGCAGTTCTTC
TRBJ1-2,.,.,TRBV19,CASSITGGAHGYTF,TGTGCCAGTAGTATAACTGGCGGGGCCCATGGCTACACCTTC
TRBJ2-3,TRBD2,.,TRBV3-1,CASSPGGGRTQYF,TGTGCCAGCAGCCCTGGGGGAGGGCGGACGCAGTATTTT
TRBJ1-5,TRBD1,.,TRBV5-1,CASSLDGQGVGQPQHF,TGCGCCAGCAGCTTGGATGGACAGGGGGTTGGACAGCCCCAGCATTTT
TRBJ1-1,.,.,TRBV30,CAWTPRGGNQGGGTEAFF,TGTGCCTGGACCCCCAGGGGAGGCAACCAAGGGGGTGGCACTGAAGCTTTCTTT
TRBJ2-3,.,.,TRBV6-1,CASSEADTQYF,TGTGCCAGCAGTGAAGCCGATACGCAGTATTTT
TRBJ2-1,TRBD2,.,TRBV24-1,CATSDPSGRPHNEQFF,TGTGCCACCAGTGACCCTAGCGGGAGGCCTCACAATGAGCAGTTCTTC
TRBJ2-2,.,.,TRBV4-1,CASSQYAVTGELFF,TGCGCCAGCAGCCAATACGCCGTGACCGGGGAGCTGTTTTTT
TRBJ2-5,TRBD1,.,TRBV30,CAWSVLGQEETQYF,TGTGCCTGGAGTGTACTCGGACAGGAAGAGACCCAGTACTTC
TRBJ2-6,TRBD1,.,TRBV9,CASSASKTGAAGANVLTF,TGTGCCAGCAGCGCCTCGAAGACAGGGGCTGCTGGGGCCAACGTCCTGACTTTC
TRBJ1-1,.,.,TRBV29-1,CSVEGGWGAFF,TGCAGCGTTGAGGGGGGCTGGGGAGCTTTCTTT
TRBJ2-1,.,once,TRBV11-2,CASSTAGAPYNEQFF,TGTGCCAGCAGCACGGCGGGGGCTCCCTACAATGAGCAGTTCTTC
TRBJ2-1,.,.,TRBV6-1,CASIPGTSDEQFF,TGTGCCAGCATACCTGGGACCTCGGATGAGCAGTTCTTC
TRBJ2-1,.,.,TRBV9,CASSQSINEQFF,TGTGCCAGCAGCCAATCGATCAATGAGCAGTTCTTC
TRBJ2-3,TRBD2,.,TRBV7-9,CASSYGTSGPTDTQYF,TGTGCCAGCAGCTACGGGACTAGCGGACCCACAGATACGCAGTATTTT
TRBJ1-2,.,.,TRBV4-1,CASSQEVRGAGYTF,TGCGCCAGCAGCCAAGAGGTCCGGGGTGCTGGCTACACCTTC
TRBJ2-5,.,.,TRBV7-8,CASSLGYAEQETQYF,TGTGCCAGCAGCTTAGGGTACGCGGAACAAGAGACCCAGTACTTC
TRBJ1-5,.,.,TRBV21-1,CASSKEYWGPPEKPQHF,TGTGCCAGCAGCAAAGAGTACTGGGGCCCCCCGGAGAAGCCCCAGCATTTT
TRBJ1-1,.,.,TRBV20-1,CSAGQQNTEAFF,TGCAGTGCTGGACAGCAGAACACTGAAGCTTTCTTT
TRBJ2-3,.,.,TRBV3-1,CASSPGLQGTSTDTQYF,TGTGCCAGCAGCCCCGGCTTACAGGGAACCAGCACAGATACGCAGTATTTT